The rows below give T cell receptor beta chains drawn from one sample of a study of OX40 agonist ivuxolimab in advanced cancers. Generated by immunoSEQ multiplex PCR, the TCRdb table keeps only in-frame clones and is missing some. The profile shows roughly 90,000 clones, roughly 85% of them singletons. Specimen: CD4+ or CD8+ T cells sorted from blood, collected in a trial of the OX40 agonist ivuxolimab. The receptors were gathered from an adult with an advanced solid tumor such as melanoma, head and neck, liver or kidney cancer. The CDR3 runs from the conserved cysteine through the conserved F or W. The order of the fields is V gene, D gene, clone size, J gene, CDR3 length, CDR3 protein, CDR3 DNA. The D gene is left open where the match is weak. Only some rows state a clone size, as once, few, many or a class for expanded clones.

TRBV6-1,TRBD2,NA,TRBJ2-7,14,CASSGMGGAYEQYF,TGTGCCAGCAGTGGGATGGGGGGGGCCTACGAGCAGTACTTC
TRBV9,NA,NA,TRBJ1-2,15,CASSVDGGLGGGYTF,TGTGCCAGCAGCGTAGACGGGGGCCTCGGGGGTGGCTACACCTTC
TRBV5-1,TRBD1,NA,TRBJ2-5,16,CASSQPTGGFDETQYF,TGCGCCAGCAGCCAACCCACAGGGGGATTCGATGAGACCCAGTACTTC
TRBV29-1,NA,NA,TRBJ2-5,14,CSVGKGGRGETQYF,TGCAGCGTTGGAAAGGGTGGAAGGGGGGAGACCCAGTACTTC
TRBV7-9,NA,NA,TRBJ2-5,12,CASSLVGETQYF,TGTGCCAGCAGCTTAGTGGGTGAGACCCAGTACTTC
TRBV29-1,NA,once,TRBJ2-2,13,CSAGTPSTGELFF,TGCAGCGCCGGGACACCGAGCACCGGGGAGCTGTTTTTT
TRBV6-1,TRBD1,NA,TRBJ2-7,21,CASRELRDSGQGDPSSYEQYF,TGTGCCAGCAGAGAACTCCGAGACTCGGGACAGGGGGATCCGAGCTCCTACGAGCAGTACTTC
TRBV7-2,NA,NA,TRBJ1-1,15,CASRPSQNQMAEAFF,TGTGCCAGCAGACCCTCCCAGAACCAAATGGCTGAAGCTTTCTTT
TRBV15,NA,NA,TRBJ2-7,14,CATSREKGTYEQYF,TGTGCCACCAGCAGAGAGAAGGGAACCTACGAGCAGTACTTC
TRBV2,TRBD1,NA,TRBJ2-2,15,CASTHQGQGTGELFF,TGTGCCAGCACCCATCAAGGACAGGGTACCGGGGAGCTGTTTTTT
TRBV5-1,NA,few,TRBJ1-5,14,CASSLRFSNQPQHF,TGCGCCAGCAGCTTGCGGTTTAGCAATCAGCCCCAGCATTTT
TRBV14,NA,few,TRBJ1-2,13,CASSGSLDYGYTF,TGTGCCAGCAGTGGGTCCCTCGATTATGGCTACACCTTC
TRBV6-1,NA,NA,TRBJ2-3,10,CASAIDTQYF,TGTGCCAGCGCAATAGATACGCAGTATTTT
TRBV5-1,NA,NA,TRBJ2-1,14,CASSFGQTDNEQFF,TGCGCCAGCAGCTTTGGCCAGACCGACAATGAGCAGTTCTTC
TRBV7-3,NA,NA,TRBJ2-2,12,CASSLNTGELFF,TGTGCCAGCAGCCTCAACACCGGGGAGCTGTTTTTT
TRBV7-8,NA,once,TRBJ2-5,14,CASSFGRRTETQYF,TGTGCCAGCAGCTTTGGACGGAGGACGGAGACCCAGTACTTC
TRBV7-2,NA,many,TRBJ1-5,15,CASSSRGGSNQPQHF,TGTGCCAGCAGTTCCCGGGGTGGCAGCAATCAGCCCCAGCATTTT
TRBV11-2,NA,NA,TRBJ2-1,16,CASAETDKTSYNEQFF,TGTGCCAGCGCGGAAACCGATAAGACCTCCTACAATGAGCAGTTCTTC
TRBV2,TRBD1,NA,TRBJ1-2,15,CASSEAVQGVRGYTF,TGTGCCAGCAGTGAAGCCGTACAGGGGGTCAGAGGCTACACCTTC
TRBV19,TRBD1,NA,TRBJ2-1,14,CATSYRGLRNEQFF,TGTGCCACGTCATACAGGGGATTGAGGAATGAGCAGTTCTTC
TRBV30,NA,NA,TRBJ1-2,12,CAWRRFNYGYTF,TGTGCCTGGAGAAGGTTTAACTATGGCTACACCTTC
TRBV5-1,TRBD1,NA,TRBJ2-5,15,CASSFEGAREETQYF,TGCGCCAGCAGCTTTGAGGGGGCGAGGGAAGAGACCCAGTACTTC
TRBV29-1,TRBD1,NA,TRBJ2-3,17,CSVAPGQGPGSTDTQYF,TGCAGCGTTGCCCCGGGACAGGGACCCGGGAGCACAGATACGCAGTATTTT
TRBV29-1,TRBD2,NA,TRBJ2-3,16,CSVLARWREPSDTQYF,TGCAGCGTCCTTGCCAGATGGCGGGAGCCCTCAGATACGCAGTATTTT
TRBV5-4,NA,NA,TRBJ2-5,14,CASNQQGRGETQYF,TGTGCCAGCAACCAACAGGGGAGGGGAGAGACCCAGTACTTC
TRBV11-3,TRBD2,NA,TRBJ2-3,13,CASSLSGRDTQYF,TGTGCCAGCAGCTTATCCGGGAGGGATACGCAGTATTTT
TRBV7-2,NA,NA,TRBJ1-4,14,CASSVIKANEKLFF,TGTGCCAGCAGTGTCATAAAGGCTAATGAAAAACTGTTTTTT
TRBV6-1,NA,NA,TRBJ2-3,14,CASVRWADADTQYF,TGTGCCAGTGTAAGGTGGGCGGATGCAGATACGCAGTATTTT
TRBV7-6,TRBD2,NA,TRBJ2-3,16,CASSSSRAGGSDTQYF,TGTGCCAGCAGCTCCTCCAGAGCGGGGGGATCAGATACGCAGTATTTT
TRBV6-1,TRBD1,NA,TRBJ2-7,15,CASSPRTGYSYEQYF,TGTGCCAGCAGTCCCAGGACAGGGTACTCCTACGAGCAGTACTTC
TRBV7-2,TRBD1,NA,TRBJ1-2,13,CASSSRQGDGYTF,TGTGCCAGCAGCTCTAGACAGGGCGATGGCTACACCTTC
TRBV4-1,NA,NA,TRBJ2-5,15,CASSLNKNAQETQYF,TGCGCCAGCAGCCTTAATAAGAACGCTCAAGAGACCCAGTACTTC
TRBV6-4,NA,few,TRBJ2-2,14,CASSDSAGYGELFF,TGTGCCAGCAGTGACTCAGCAGGGTACGGGGAGCTGTTTTTT
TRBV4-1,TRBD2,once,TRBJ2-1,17,CASSQTSGGGSYNEQFF,TGCGCCAGCAGCCAGACTAGCGGGGGAGGGTCCTACAATGAGCAGTTCTTC
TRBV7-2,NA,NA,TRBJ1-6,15,CASSLADRYNSPLHF,TGTGCCAGCAGCTTAGCGGACAGATATAATTCACCCCTCCACTTT
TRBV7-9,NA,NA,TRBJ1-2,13,CASSPRGSYGYTF,TGTGCCAGCAGCCCCAGGGGAAGCTATGGCTACACCTTC
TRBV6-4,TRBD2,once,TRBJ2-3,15,CASTKGLAVPDTQYF,TGTGCCAGCACGAAGGGACTAGCGGTACCAGATACGCAGTATTTT
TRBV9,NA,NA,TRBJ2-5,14,CASSVSGGGETQYF,TGTGCCAGCAGCGTATCCGGGGGCGGGGAGACCCAGTACTTC
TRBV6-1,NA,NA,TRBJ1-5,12,CASSDLNQPQHF,TGTGCCAGCAGTGATTTGAATCAGCCCCAGCATTTT
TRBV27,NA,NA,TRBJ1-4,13,CASSPFRGAKLFF,TGTGCCAGCAGTCCCTTCCGGGGAGCAAAACTGTTTTTT
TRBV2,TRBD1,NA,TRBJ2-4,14,CASSRTGVVNIQYF,TGTGCCAGCAGTAGGACAGGGGTGGTAAACATTCAGTACTTC
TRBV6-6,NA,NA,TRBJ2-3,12,CASSRTADTQYF,TGTGCCAGCAGTCGGACAGCCGATACGCAGTATTTT